A single TCR beta chain is shown here with its context. As yet, its antigen is unknown. Repertoires were generated with immunoSEQ multiplex PCR, while TCRdb's copy carries only in-frame clones and drops some. The table has 100,000 to 140,000 clones, about 87% seen once. These data are taken from a study of graft-versus-host responses after intestinal transplantation. About the research overall: Grafts were multivisceral, liver-intestinal, or isolated intestinal. Findings and caveats of the study: Circulating GvH clones peaking coincided with falling HvG clones soon after transplant. Within the allografts of patients who had graft-donor T cell macrochimerism, graft-versus-host to host-versus-graft clonal ratios were high. GvH clones detected in recipient marrow included some appearing first in ileum or blood.

The V gene's germline CDR1 is LNHDA and CDR2 SQIVND (reference sequence). The CDR3 consists of 17 residues. V lost 2 bases, J lost 3 bases, and 4 bases stayed unmatched. Sequencing was performed on unstimulated CD4+ T cells sorted from spleen or lymph node cells, taken before transplant. The chain employs TRBV19 and TRBJ2-2; TRBD2 matches at 12 bases. The sequence was obtained from a human donor who was the organ donor for an intestinal transplant. Written as DNA, the CDR3 is TGTGCCAGTAGTATACTAGCGGGAGGGCCTGACACCGGGGAGCTGTTTTTT. Amino acids: CASSILAGGPDTGELFF.